The 32 T cell receptor beta chains given below trace back to one sample, sequenced in a study of OX40 agonist ivuxolimab in advanced cancers. Libraries were prepared by immunoSEQ multiplex PCR; TCRdb keeps only in-frame clonotypes and omits some of them. In the table there are about 54,000 clones, roughly nine tenths of which are singletons. Specimen: CD4+ or CD8+ T cells sorted from blood, collected in a trial of the OX40 agonist ivuxolimab. These receptor sequences come from an adult with an advanced solid tumor such as melanoma, head and neck, liver or kidney cancer.

The chain recombines TRBV10-3 with TRBJ2-5, with 8 bases lining up with TRBD2. Germline CDR1 ENHRY, CDR2 SYGVKD. V shed 5 bases and J 2 bases; nucleotides not matched to a gene: 10. The CDR3 totals 16 residues. The CDR3 is CAISPGRVAGQETQYF. CDR3 nucleotide sequence: TGTGCCATCAGTCCGGGCAGAGTAGCGGGGCAAGAGACCCAGTACTTC.

CDR3 sequence reads: CASSLVMENTEAFF. In DNA, the CDR3 is TGCGCCAGCAGCTTGGTAATGGAGAACACTGAAGCTTTCTTT. The V call is TRBV5-1, the J call TRBJ1-1; D is unresolved. The CDR3 runs 14 residues. In germline, CDR1 is SGHRS, CDR2 YFSETQ. Trimming removed 0 bases from V and 1 base from J, with 7 bases in between.

The rearrangement links TRBV11-2 to TRBJ2-1, with TRBD2 matching 7 bases. The V gene's germline CDR1 is SGHAT and CDR2 FQNNGV. The CDR3 has 16 amino acids. J gave up 4 bases and V 7 bases, and 13 bases lay outside the gene matches. The CDR3 region has the DNA TGTGCCAGCAAGGCCATCCGGGGCGGGGGATACAATGAGCAGTTCTTC. It specifies CASKAIRGGGYNEQFF.

The chain employs TRBV18 and TRBJ2-3, with D perhaps matching TRBD1 (7 bases). Germline values: CDR1 KGHSH, CDR2 LQKENI. Trimming cost V 6 bases and J 5 bases, with 21 bases left between them. The CDR3 loop spans 16 amino acids. The CDR3 nucleotides read TGTGCCAGCTCCCCCCAGGGGGGTTTGACGGAAGATACGCAGTATTTT. Protein product: CASSPQGGLTEDTQYF.

This sequence joins TRBV29-1 and TRBJ2-1; no clear D. CDR3 size: 16 residues. From germline, CDR1 is SQVTM and CDR2 ANQGSEA. Trimming removed 0 bases from V and 0 bases from J, with 12 bases in between. The DNA for the CDR3 is TGCAGCGTTGAAGATCTAGACCCCGGCTCCTACAATGAGCAGTTCTTC. It codes for CSVEDLDPGSYNEQFF.

The genes are TRBV10-3 and TRBJ1-1, with D possibly matching TRBD1 (6 bases). V lost 6 bases and J lost 1, with 9 bases in between. The germline gives CDR1 ENHRY, CDR2 SYGVKD. The CDR3 loop spans 13 amino acids. The chain's CDR3 is CAISQQGNTEAFF. The CDR3 DNA sequence: TGTGCCATCAGCCAACAGGGGAACACTGAAGCTTTCTTT.

The rearrangement uses TRBV5-1 and TRBJ2-5; D possibly corresponds to TRBD2 (6 bases). CDR3 size: 14 residues. Germline V CDR1 and CDR2: SGHRS, YFSETQ. The ends were cut back, 3 bases at V and 5 bases at J, with 14 bases in the middle. CDR3 loop: CASSSPPGGETQYF. The CDR3 nucleotides read TGCGCCAGCAGCTCTCCACCTGGGGGGGAGACCCAGTACTTC.

This chain connects TRBV7-9 to TRBJ2-7; TRBD2 aligns across 7 bases. CDR1 and CDR2 from the germline V gene are SEHNR and FQNEAQ (reference sequence). V shed 2 bases and J 7 bases; nucleotides not matched to a gene: 5. The CDR3 runs 13 residues. The chain's CDR3 is CASSLRTRREQYF. The CDR3 region has the DNA TGTGCCAGCAGCTTACGGACTAGGAGGGAGCAGTACTTC.

This chain connects TRBV18 to TRBJ2-7, with D possibly being TRBD2 (6 bases). This CDR3 contains 13 residues. CDR1 and CDR2 from the germline V gene are KGHSH and LQKENI. V lost 3 bases to trimming and J lost 3 bases, with 9 bases between them. CDR3 loop: CASSPPGSYEQYF. As DNA, the CDR3 is TGTGCCAGCTCACCCCCCGGGAGCTACGAGCAGTACTTC.

A remark on this clone: At one of its ends the junction is not consistent with the germline gene, which may arise from a read error. The chain uses TRBV5-1 and TRBJ1-6; no reliable D call. Germline V gene sequence: CDR1 SGHRS, CDR2 YFSETQ. CDR3 length: 14 amino acids. CDR3: CASNLRWGSSPLHF. The CDR3 region has the DNA TGCGCCAGCAACTTGCGGTGGGGTAGTTCACCCCTCCACTTT.

The chain employs TRBV5-5 and TRBJ2-7; D might be TRBD1 or TRBD2, each matching 5 bases. CDR1 and CDR2 (germline): SGHKS, YYEKEE (reference sequence). CDR3 size: 14 residues. V was trimmed by 4 bases and J by 1 base, leaving 12 bases between them. The DNA for the CDR3 is TGTGCCAGCAGCGGGGGTGGACAATCCTACGAGCAGTACTTC. It yields the protein CASSGGGQSYEQYF.

The chain combines TRBV28 with TRBJ2-5; 9 bases match TRBD1. TRBJ2-7 explains the end of the DNA better; the J call may be wrong. The CDR3 loop spans 15 amino acids. Germline loops: CDR1 MDHEN, CDR2 SYDVKM. DNA of the CDR3: TGTGCCAGCAGAACCACCGGGACAGGGAACTACGAGCAGTACTTC. Its protein is CASRTTGTGNYEQYF.

This clone is a singleton in its sample. The chain carries TRBV18 and TRBJ1-5, with D possibly being TRBD1 (5 bases). The CDR3 has 17 residues. The germline V gene has CDR1 KGHSH and CDR2 LQKENI. Trimming took off 1 base at V and 4 bases at J, with 17 bases between the two ends. The chain's CDR3 is CASSPLPGRDQNQPQHF. The CDR3 nucleotides are TGTGCCAGCTCACCACTTCCTGGCAGGGACCAGAATCAGCCCCAGCATTTT.

V gene TRBV4-1 combines with J gene TRBJ1-6, with D possibly TRBD1 on 6 matching bases. The CDR3 sequence is 16 residues long. With 4 bases removed from V and 4 bases from J, the gap between germline ends came to 14 bases. Germline V CDR1 and CDR2: MGHRA, YSYEKL. The CDR3 spells CASSREGQPYNSPLHF. In nucleotides, the CDR3 is TGCGCCAGCAGCCGCGAAGGACAGCCGTATAATTCACCCCTCCACTTT.

The chain is built from TRBV6-6 and TRBJ1-5; D remains ambiguous. Germline-derived CDR1 and CDR2 are MNHNY and SVGAGI (reference sequence). With 5 bases removed from V and 4 bases from J, the gap between germline ends came to 6 bases. The CDR3 runs to 12 residues. DNA of the CDR3: TGTGCCAGCAGTCAATTTAATCAGCCCCAGCATTTT. It specifies CASSQFNQPQHF.

Only a few counts were recorded for this clone. The chain combines TRBV5-6 with TRBJ1-2; 10 positions match TRBD1. Unmatched junction bases numbered 17, after V lost 5 bases and J lost 4 bases. CDR1 is SGHDT and CDR2 is YYEEEE in the germline V gene. This CDR3 is 18 amino acids long. This CDR3 is CASSPPGTGETGRYGYTF. CDR3 nucleotide sequence: TGTGCCAGCAGTCCCCCGGGGACAGGGGAGACCGGTCGCTATGGCTACACCTTC. Full variable domain (outside the CDR3, taken from reference TRBV5-6 and TRBJ1-2): DAGVTQSPTHLIKTRGQQVTLRCSPKSGHDTVSWYQQALGQGPQFIFQYYEEEERQRGNFPDRFSGHQFPNYSSELNVNALLLGDSALYLCASSPPGTGETGRYGYTFGSGTRLTVV.

The chain employs TRBV13 and TRBJ2-2; 8 bases are a match to TRBD2. This CDR3 comprises 15 residues. CDR1 is PRHDT and CDR2 is FYEKMQ in the germline V gene (reference sequence). V trimming: 3 bases; J trimming: 3 bases; junction bases outside the gene matches: 3. In DNA form, the CDR3 reads TGTGCCAGCAGCTTTCCCGGGGGGGACACCGGGGAGCTGTTTTTT. It translates to CASSFPGGDTGELFF.

The V and J genes are TRBV27 and TRBJ2-7, with 11 bases lining up with TRBD1. Germline CDR1 MNHEY, CDR2 SMNVEV (reference sequence). This CDR3 is built from 14 residues. V trimming: 3 bases; J trimming: 4 bases; junction bases outside the gene matches: 2. Written as DNA, the CDR3 is TGTGCCAGCAGTTTCGGGACAGGGGGTTACGAGCAGTACTTC. Translation gives CASSFGTGGYEQYF.

In DNA form, the CDR3 reads TGTGCCAGCAGGCGACAGGGACCCAGGACTGAAGCTTTCTTT. Protein sequence: CASRRQGPRTEAFF. V gene TRBV2 combines with J gene TRBJ1-1; 7 bases agree with TRBD1. This CDR3 region has 14 residues. Germline V gene sequence: CDR1 SNHLY, CDR2 FYNNEI. The V gene end was trimmed by 6 bases and the J gene end by 5 bases; junction bases not matched to a gene: 9.

This chain connects TRBV9 to TRBJ2-1; a possible D gene is TRBD2 (6 bases). The V end lost 5 bases, the J end lost 5 bases, and 17 bases lay between the germline ends. Germline V CDR1 and CDR2: SGDLS, YYNGEE. The CDR3 runs 15 residues. The CDR3 region is CASRGGGTTDNEQFF. CDR3 coding DNA: TGTGCCAGCAGGGGAGGCGGGACCACCGACAATGAGCAGTTCTTC. Combining the CDR3 with reference TRBV9 and TRBJ2-1 gives the whole variable domain DSGVTQTPKHLITATGQRVTLRCSPRSGDLSVYWYQQSLDQGLQFLIQYYNGEERAKGNILERFSAQQFPDLHSELNLSSLELGDSALYFCASRGGGTTDNEQFFGPGTRLTVL.

The chain links TRBV19 to TRBJ2-3; 11 bases agree with TRBD1. The CDR3 runs to 14 residues. Trimming at V came to 6 bases and at J to 5 bases, leaving 4 bases not matched to a gene. The germline V gene encodes CDR1 LNHDA and CDR2 SQIVND (reference sequence). CDR3 in DNA: TGTGCCAGTAGGAAGGGACAGGGGGTAGATACGCAGTATTTT. As protein: CASRKGQGVDTQYF.

The gene calls are TRBV15 and TRBJ1-1, with D uncertain. CDR1 is LNHNV, CDR2 YYDKDF, per germline (reference sequence). The CDR3 consists of 12 residues. The germline V and J ends were trimmed by 1 base and 4 bases, with 4 bases remaining between them. CDR3 amino acids: CATSRVGTEAFF. The CDR3 coding sequence is TGTGCCACCAGCAGAGTCGGCACTGAAGCTTTCTTT. Based on the CDR3 plus reference TRBV15 and TRBJ1-1, the full variable domain is DAMVIQNPRYQVTQFGKPVTLSCSQTLNHNVMYWYQQKSSQAPKLLFHYYDKDFNNEADTPDNFQSRRPNTSFCFLDIRSPGLGDTAMYLCATSRVGTEAFFGQGTRLTVV.

The rearrangement links TRBV7-5 to TRBJ2-7; TRBD1 is the table's D call, not checked against the DNA. TRBV7-5 is recorded as a pseudogene. The length of the CDR3 is 11 residues. CDR3 DNA sequence: TGTTTTCCGGGACATAACTACGAGCAGTACTTC. Amino acid sequence: CFPGHNYEQYF.

Points on this clone: Because the CDR3 is missing its conserved closing phenylalanine or tryptophan, this is likely a read error. The chain uses TRBV6-1 and TRBJ1-5; D is ambiguous. Trimming cost V 4 bases and J 0 bases, with 10 bases left between them. Germline lookup yields CDR1 MNHNS and CDR2 SASEGT. This CDR3 is 15 amino acids long. The chain's CDR3 is CASSAVLYSNQPQHL. CDR3 sequence (DNA): TGTGCCAGCAGTGCAGTTCTTTATAGCAATCAGCCCCAGCATCTT.

The CDR3 bases are TGTGCCAGCGCGGGACAGGGTAATTCACCCCTCCACTTT. Translation gives CASAGQGNSPLHF. The chain combines TRBV7-9 with TRBJ1-6; 9 bases are a match to TRBD1. The V and J ends lost 8 bases and 6 bases, in that order; junction bases with no gene match: 2. Germline V lookup: CDR1 SEHNR, CDR2 FQNEAQ (reference sequence). The CDR3 runs to 13 residues.

The genes are TRBV11-2 and TRBJ2-7; D unclear. CDR3 length equals 12 residues. In germline, CDR1 is SGHAT, CDR2 FQNNGV. Deletions cut 1 base from V and 6 bases from J, with 7 bases between. This chain's CDR3 is CASSLAAVEQYF. As DNA, the CDR3 is TGTGCCAGCAGCTTAGCGGCGGTCGAGCAGTACTTC.

This clone came up once. The CDR3, as DNA: TGTGCCAGCTCCCCCAGACAGGGGTTCGCCTACGAGCAGTACTTC. Protein: CASSPRQGFAYEQYF. V usage is TRBV18 and J usage is TRBJ2-7, with 8 bases aligning to TRBD1. The V segment lost 6 bases and the J segment 2 bases; nucleotides outside the gene matches: 9. CDR1 KGHSH and CDR2 LQKENI come from the germline V gene. The CDR3 spans 15 residues. Filled out from reference TRBV18 and TRBJ2-7, the complete variable domain reads NAGVMQNPRHLVRRRGQEARLRCSPMKGHSHVYWYRQLPEEGLKFMVYLQKENIIDESGMPKERFSAEFPKEGPSILRIQQVVRGDSAAYFCASSPRQGFAYEQYFGPGTRLTVT.

The chain employs TRBV9 and TRBJ2-3, with TRBD2 matching 8 bases. Germline CDR1 and CDR2: SGDLS and YYNGEE. CDR3 length equals 17 residues. V gave up 0 bases and J gave up 1 base; unmatched junction bases: 7. The CDR3: CASSVGASGWGTDTQYF. CDR3 nucleotides: TGTGCCAGCAGCGTAGGAGCTAGCGGGTGGGGCACAGATACGCAGTATTTT.

The chain recombines TRBV11-2 with TRBJ2-3; D gene ambiguous. Germline loops: CDR1 SGHAT, CDR2 FQNNGV. The length of the CDR3 is 11 residues. V was clipped by 3 bases and J by 4 bases, with 2 bases between them. In DNA, the CDR3 is TGTGCCAGCAGCTTCGCAGATACGCAGTATTTT. It translates to CASSFADTQYF.

This clone has more than one count but fewer than ten. The V gene is TRBV5-4, the J gene TRBJ2-7, with 9 nucleotides matching TRBD1. The CDR3 runs to 15 residues. Germline CDR1 SGHNT, CDR2 YYREEE (reference sequence). Losses at the gene ends were 3 bases for V and 5 bases for J; bases not matched to a gene: 9. The DNA of the CDR3 is TGTGCCAGCAGCTGGATTCCGGGACAGGGACACGAGCAGTACTTC. It translates to CASSWIPGQGHEQYF.

The chain employs TRBV5-1 and TRBJ2-5, with D perhaps TRBD2 (6 bases). Trimming left V 7 bases short and J 1 base short, with 17 bases between. Per the germline V gene, CDR1 is SGHRS and CDR2 is YFSETQ. The CDR3 is 15 residues long. The CDR3 reads CASGGSSTAQETQYF. As DNA, the CDR3 is TGCGCCAGCGGGGGGAGTAGCACTGCCCAAGAGACCCAGTACTTC.

The chain links TRBV5-8 to TRBJ2-7, with unresolved D. CDR3 length equals 12 residues. The V end lost 5 bases, the J end lost 5 bases, and 11 bases lay between the germline ends. Germline V gives CDR1 SGHTS, CDR2 YDEGEE. CDR3 amino acids: CASSHDLHEQYF. In DNA form, the CDR3 reads TGTGCCAGCAGTCACGACCTCCACGAGCAGTACTTC.